The sequence of this TCR beta chain was determined in a study of shared clonotypes between healthy human individuals. In the study overall: Donors consisted of a couple of women and a few men between 18 and 49.

As regards this clone: No antigen is known for it.

Points from the study as a whole: Naive subsets generally had larger estimated richness than memory subsets.

With 6 bases removed from V and 5 bases from J, the gap between germline ends came to 18 bases. Germline V CDR1 and CDR2: MDHEN, SYDVKM. The CDR3 consists of 15 residues. Authors' processing steps: Owing to the provision of junction-only sequences devoid of quality scores by immunoSEQ, filtering differed. Sequencing used immunoSEQ multiplex PCR; TCRdb keeps in-frame clones, though not all of them. Clonal size and the V and J genes are those of that table, whereas D and trimming came from the DNA. The repertoire has 2 million to 2.5 million clones, approximately 93% of them found once; the top ten carry approximately 0.35%.

The sequencing input was naive CD4+ T cells from PBMCs. The subset denotes: CD45RA+ positively selected. The TCR originated in a man between 18 and 29 years old in good health. Some clones in this sample may be carry-over from other donors' samples. This chain uses TRBV28 with TRBJ2-3; tentative D call: TRBD1 (5 bases). The CDR3 reads CASSRYRRGGDTQYF. In DNA, the CDR3 is TGTGCCAGCAGCCGCTACAGAAGGGGCGGAGATACGCAGTATTTT.